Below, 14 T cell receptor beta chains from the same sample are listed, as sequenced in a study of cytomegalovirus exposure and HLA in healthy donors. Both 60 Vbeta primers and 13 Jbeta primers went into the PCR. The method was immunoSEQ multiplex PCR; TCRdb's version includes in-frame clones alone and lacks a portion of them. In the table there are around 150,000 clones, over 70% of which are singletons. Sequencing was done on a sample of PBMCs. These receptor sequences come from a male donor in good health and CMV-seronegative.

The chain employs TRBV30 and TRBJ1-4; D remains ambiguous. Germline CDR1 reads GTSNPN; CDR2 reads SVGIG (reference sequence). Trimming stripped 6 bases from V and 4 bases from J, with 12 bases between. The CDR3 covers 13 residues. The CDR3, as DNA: TGTGCCTGCCGTCGGTCGAGTAATGAAAAACTGTTTTTT. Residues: CACRRSSNEKLFF.

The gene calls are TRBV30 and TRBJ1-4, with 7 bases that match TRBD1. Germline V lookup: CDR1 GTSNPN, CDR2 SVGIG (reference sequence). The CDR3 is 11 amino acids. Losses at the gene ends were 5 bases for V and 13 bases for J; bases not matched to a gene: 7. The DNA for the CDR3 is TGTGCCTGGGGGACAGTCGAGAGACTGTTTTTT. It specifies CAWGTVERLFF.

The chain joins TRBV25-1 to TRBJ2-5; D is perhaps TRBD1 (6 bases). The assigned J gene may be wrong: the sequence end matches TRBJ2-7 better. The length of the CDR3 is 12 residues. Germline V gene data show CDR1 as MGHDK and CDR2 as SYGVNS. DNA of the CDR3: TGTGCCAGCAGTTGGGGGCCCTACGAGCAGTACTTC. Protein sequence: CASSWGPYEQYF.

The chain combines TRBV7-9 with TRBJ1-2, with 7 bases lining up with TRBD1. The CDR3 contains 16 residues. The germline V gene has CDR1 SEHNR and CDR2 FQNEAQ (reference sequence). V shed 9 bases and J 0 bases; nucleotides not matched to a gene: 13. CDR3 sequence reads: CASMKGALSANYGYTF. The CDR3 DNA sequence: TGTGCCAGTATGAAGGGGGCACTTTCCGCTAACTATGGCTACACCTTC.

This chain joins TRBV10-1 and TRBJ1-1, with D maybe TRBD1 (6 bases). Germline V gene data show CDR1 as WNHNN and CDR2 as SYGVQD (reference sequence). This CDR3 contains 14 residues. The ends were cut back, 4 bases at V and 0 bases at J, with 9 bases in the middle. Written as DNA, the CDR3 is TGCGCCAGCAGTGGGACAGACCTGAACACTGAAGCTTTCTTT. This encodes CASSGTDLNTEAFF.

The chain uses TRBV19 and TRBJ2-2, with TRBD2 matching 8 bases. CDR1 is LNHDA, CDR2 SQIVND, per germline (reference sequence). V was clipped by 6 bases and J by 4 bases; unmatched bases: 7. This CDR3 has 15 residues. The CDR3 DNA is TGTGCCAGTAGGACCTATCGGGGGGGCACCGGGGAGCTGTTTTTT. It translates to CASRTYRGGTGELFF.

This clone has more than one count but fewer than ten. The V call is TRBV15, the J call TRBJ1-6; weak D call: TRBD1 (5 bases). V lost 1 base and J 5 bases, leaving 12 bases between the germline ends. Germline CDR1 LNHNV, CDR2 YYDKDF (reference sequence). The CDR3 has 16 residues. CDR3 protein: CATSRVLTANNSPLHF. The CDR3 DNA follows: TGTGCCACCAGCAGAGTTCTGACAGCCAATAATTCACCCCTCCACTTT.

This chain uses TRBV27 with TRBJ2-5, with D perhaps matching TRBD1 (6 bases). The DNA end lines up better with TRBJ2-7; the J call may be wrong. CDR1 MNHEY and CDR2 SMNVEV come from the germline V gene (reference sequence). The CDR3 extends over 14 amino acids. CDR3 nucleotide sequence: TGTGCCAGCAGACCCGACAGGCGGACCTACGAGCAGTACTTC. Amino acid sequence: CASRPDRRTYEQYF.

CDR3 in amino acids: CASSLEGLAAEVGETQYF. Written as DNA, the CDR3 is TGTGCCAGCAGCTTAGAGGGACTAGCGGCCGAGGTGGGTGAGACCCAGTACTTC. The chain uses TRBV11-2 and TRBJ2-5, with TRBD2 matching over 11 bases. The CDR3 is made up of 18 amino acids. V lost 0 bases, J lost 5 bases, and 11 bases stayed unmatched. Germline V gives CDR1 SGHAT, CDR2 FQNNGV.

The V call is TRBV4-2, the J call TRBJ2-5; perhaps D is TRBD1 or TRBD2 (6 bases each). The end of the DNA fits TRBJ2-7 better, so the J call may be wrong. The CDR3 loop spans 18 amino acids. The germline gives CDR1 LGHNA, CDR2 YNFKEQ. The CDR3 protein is CASSQDGARGEGDYEQYF. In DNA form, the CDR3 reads TGTGCCAGCAGCCAAGATGGGGCGCGGGGAGAGGGGGACTACGAGCAGTACTTC.

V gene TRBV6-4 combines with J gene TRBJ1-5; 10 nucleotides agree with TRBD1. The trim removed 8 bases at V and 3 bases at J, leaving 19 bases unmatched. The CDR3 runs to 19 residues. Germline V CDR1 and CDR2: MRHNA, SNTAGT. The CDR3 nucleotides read TGTGCCAGCCCCCCCGGACAGGGGGACCCTCTAGTTCTCAATCAGCCCCAGCATTTT. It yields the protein CASPPGQGDPLVLNQPQHF.

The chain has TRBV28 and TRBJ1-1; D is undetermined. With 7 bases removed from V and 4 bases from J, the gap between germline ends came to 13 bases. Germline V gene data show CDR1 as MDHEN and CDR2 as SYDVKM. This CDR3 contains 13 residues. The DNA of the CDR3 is TGTGCCAGCACCGAACAACAGAGCACTGAAGCTTTCTTT. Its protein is CASTEQQSTEAFF.

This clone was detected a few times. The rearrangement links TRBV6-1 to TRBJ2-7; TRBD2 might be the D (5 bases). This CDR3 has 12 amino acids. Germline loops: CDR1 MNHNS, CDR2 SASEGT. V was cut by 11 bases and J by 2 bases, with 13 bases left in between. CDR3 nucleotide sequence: TGTGCCGCCCTCTCGGAGGCCTACGAGCAGTACTTC. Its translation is CAALSEAYEQYF.

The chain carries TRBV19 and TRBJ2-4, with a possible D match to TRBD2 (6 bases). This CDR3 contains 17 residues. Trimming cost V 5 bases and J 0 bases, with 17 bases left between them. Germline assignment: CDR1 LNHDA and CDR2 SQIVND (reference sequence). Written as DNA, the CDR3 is TGTGCCAGTAGTCCCCCGGGAGTCCGGTTAGCCAAAAACATTCAGTACTTC. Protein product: CASSPPGVRLAKNIQYF.